The next 21 T cell receptor beta chains were all read from a single sample in a study of T cell repertoires in ileal Crohn's disease. Sequencing was performed with immunoSEQ multiplex PCR; in TCRdb, only in-frame clones are kept and a portion is missing. The table includes 6,400 or so clones, 83% detected once. The sample taken for sequencing was ileal tissue. The receptors were sampled from an adult with Crohn's disease.

A single count supports this clone. This chain joins TRBV28 and TRBJ2-3, with 8 bases fitting TRBD2. J was trimmed by 3 bases and V by 1 base; bases with no gene match: 3. CDR1 MDHEN and CDR2 SYDVKM come from the germline V gene. The CDR3 has 15 residues. This CDR3 reads CASSLLGTRTDTQYF. As DNA, the CDR3 is TGTGCCAGCAGTTTATTAGGGACTAGGACAGATACGCAGTATTTT. The complete variable domain, with remaining parts taken from reference TRBV28 and TRBJ2-3, reads DVKVTQSSRYLVKRTGEKVFLECVQDMDHENMFWYRQDPGLGLRLIYFSYDVKMKEKGDIPEGYSVSREKKERFSLILESASTNQTSMYLCASSLLGTRTDTQYFGPGTRLTVL.

This clone has a single count. This chain links TRBV4-1 with TRBJ1-5; D call uncertain. There are 17 residues in the CDR3. CDR1 MGHRA and CDR2 YSYEKL come from the germline V gene. V gave up 0 bases and J gave up 0 bases, with 12 bases separating them. This chain's CDR3 is CASSQDPAGYSNQPQHF. CDR3 sequence (DNA): TGCGCCAGCAGCCAAGATCCTGCGGGTTATAGCAATCAGCCCCAGCATTTT.

The gene calls are TRBV7-2 and TRBJ2-5; 16 bases align to TRBD2. Germline V lookup: CDR1 SGHTA, CDR2 FQGNSA. The CDR3 runs to 17 residues. The V gene end was trimmed by 5 bases and the J gene end by 4 bases; junction bases not matched to a gene: 7. The CDR3 here is CASSPPGLAGGRETQYF. CDR3 bases: TGTGCCAGCAGCCCGCCGGGACTAGCGGGAGGGAGAGAGACCCAGTACTTC.

V is TRBV15 and J is TRBJ1-6; TRBD1 matches at 8 bases. The CDR3 is made up of 15 amino acids. Germline V gene data show CDR1 as LNHNV and CDR2 as YYDKDF (reference sequence). V lost 1 base, J lost 10 bases, and 6 bases stayed unmatched. The CDR3 is CATSRAQGARSPLHF. CDR3 coding DNA: TGTGCCACCAGCAGAGCGCAGGGGGCCCGGTCACCCCTCCACTTT.

The V call is TRBV2, the J call TRBJ1-1, with D unresolved. The CDR3 is 13 amino acids. Germline assignment: CDR1 SNHLY and CDR2 FYNNEI. Trimming took 8 bases from V and 0 from J, leaving 10 bases between them. The CDR3 spells CASLTYMNTEAFF. The CDR3 DNA is TGTGCCAGCCTGACATATATGAACACTGAAGCTTTCTTT.

This chain connects TRBV6-4 to TRBJ1-1; tentative D call: TRBD1 (5 bases). The germline CDR1 and CDR2 sequences are MRHNA and SNTAGT. V dropped 5 bases and J dropped 1 base, with 8 bases sitting between them. This CDR3 contains 13 residues. The CDR3 nucleotides read TGTGCCAGCAGTAAACAGGAGAACACTGAAGCTTTCTTT. Translated: CASSKQENTEAFF.

This rearrangement joins TRBV5-4 to TRBJ2-2, with D possibly being TRBD1 (6 bases). Germline assignment: CDR1 SGHNT and CDR2 YYREEE (reference sequence). CDR3 length: 15 amino acids. V was trimmed by 2 bases and J by 2 bases, leaving 10 bases between them. The CDR3 region has the DNA TGTGCCAGCAGCTTACCAGGGGATAACACCGGGGAGCTGTTTTTT. Amino acid sequence: CASSLPGDNTGELFF.

The chain recombines TRBV7-9 with TRBJ1-4; TRBD1 matches 7 bases. The ends lost 5 bases at V and 11 bases at J; junction bases unmatched: 11. Germline-derived CDR1 and CDR2 are SEHNR and FQNEAQ (reference sequence). The CDR3 has 14 amino acids. The CDR3 sequence: CASSPDRASPKLFF. The DNA for the CDR3 is TGTGCCAGCAGCCCCGACAGGGCTTCCCCGAAACTGTTTTTT.

The genes are TRBV5-4 and TRBJ2-7; D is possibly TRBD1 (6 bases). CDR3 size: 13 residues. In germline, CDR1 is SGHNT, CDR2 YYREEE (reference sequence). The V and J ends lost 1 base and 4 bases respectively, with 9 bases between them. CDR3 residues: CASSLSQGYEQYF. The CDR3 nucleotides are TGTGCCAGCAGCTTGTCACAGGGTTACGAGCAGTACTTC.

In this sample, this clone turned up a few times. The rearrangement uses TRBV6-1 and TRBJ1-5, with TRBD1 identical over 12 bases. Germline CDR1 and CDR2: MNHNS and SASEGT. The CDR3 sequence is 15 residues long. J gave up 8 bases and V 7 bases, and 9 bases lay outside the gene matches. The CDR3 region is CASTEGGQGAEPQHF. The CDR3 nucleotides are TGTGCCAGCACCGAGGGGGGACAGGGGGCTGAGCCCCAGCATTTT.

Concerning this clone itself: Sequence at one end of the junction differs from germline and may be a read error. V gene TRBV18 combines with J gene TRBJ1-1, with D possibly matching TRBD1 (5 bases). The germline gives CDR1 KGHSH, CDR2 LQKENI. The CDR3 covers 14 residues. The CDR3 DNA is TGTGCCAGCTCACCACAAGGACAAAACACTGGAGCTTTCTTT. Its translation is CASSPQGQNTGAFF.

This chain uses TRBV30 with TRBJ1-5, with D tentatively TRBD1 (6 bases). CDR1 GTSNPN and CDR2 SVGIG come from the germline V gene (reference sequence). This CDR3 has 16 residues. V lost 0 bases and J 4 bases, leaving 16 bases between the germline ends. The CDR3 coding sequence is TGTGCCTGGAGTGTACGCCCGGCAGGGGATAATCAGCCCCAGCATTTT. Translating it yields CAWSVRPAGDNQPQHF. Using reference TRBV30 and TRBJ1-5 for the parts outside the CDR3, the full variable domain is SQTIHQWPATLVQPVGSPLSLECTVEGTSNPNLYWYRQAAGRGLQLLFYSVGIGQISSEVPQNLSASRPQDRQFILSSKKLLLSDSGFYLCAWSVRPAGDNQPQHFGDGTRLSIL.

The CDR3 here is CASSVNSGQETQYF. The CDR3 bases are TGTGCCAGCAGTGTTAATAGCGGGCAAGAGACCCAGTACTTC. The gene calls are TRBV25-1 and TRBJ2-5; the match to TRBD2 covers 7 bases. This CDR3 is 14 amino acids long. Germline V lookup: CDR1 MGHDK, CDR2 SYGVNS. V dropped 4 bases and J dropped 2; count of bases not matched to a gene: 4.

This clone was found once. The J gene is TRBJ1-1, the V gene TRBV28; 10 nucleotides line up with TRBD1. Germline V CDR1 and CDR2: MDHEN, SYDVKM. V lost 5 bases to trimming and J lost 0 bases; unmatched junction nucleotides: 6. This CDR3 contains 16 residues. Here the CDR3 reads CASSPSGQGMNTEAFF. In DNA form, the CDR3 reads TGTGCCAGCAGTCCTTCGGGACAGGGGATGAACACTGAAGCTTTCTTT.

This CDR3 reads CASSWSYTSGRTDTQYF. CDR3 nucleotides: TGTGCCAGCAGCTGGAGCTACACTAGCGGGAGAACAGATACGCAGTATTTT. The gene calls are TRBV5-4 and TRBJ2-3; 11 bases map to TRBD2. The CDR3 runs 17 residues. Trimming at V came to 3 bases and at J to 3 bases, leaving 9 bases not matched to a gene. CDR1 is SGHNT and CDR2 is YYREEE in the germline V gene (reference sequence).

This chain joins TRBV13 and TRBJ2-3, with TRBD2 identical over 9 bases. Unmatched junction bases numbered 5, after V lost 3 bases and J lost 7 bases. The CDR3 has 14 amino acids. Looked up from germline, CDR1 is PRHDT and CDR2 is FYEKMQ (reference sequence). CDR3 sequence reads: CASSFSGSGNTQYF. The CDR3 DNA reads as TGTGCCAGCAGCTTTAGCGGGAGTGGAAATACGCAGTATTTT.

The chain links TRBV4-2 to TRBJ2-7, with 7 bases that match TRBD2. Germline trimming cut 0 bases from V and 2 bases from J; bases unmatched to any gene: 1. Germline CDR1 reads LGHNA; CDR2 reads YNFKEQ. The length of the CDR3 is 14 residues. CDR3 region: CASSQDLAAYEQYF. The CDR3 DNA follows: TGTGCCAGCAGCCAAGATCTAGCGGCCTACGAGCAGTACTTC.

The chain joins TRBV9 to TRBJ2-3; TRBD2 aligns across 12 bases. Trimming removed 4 bases from V and 4 bases from J; junction bases left unmatched: 4. This CDR3 has 15 residues. The germline V gene encodes CDR1 SGDLS and CDR2 YYNGEE. The DNA of the CDR3 is TGTGCCAGCAGCATCGGACTAGCGGGATCAGATACGCAGTATTTT. Protein product: CASSIGLAGSDTQYF.

V gene TRBV5-5 combines with J gene TRBJ2-2; D remains ambiguous. The ends were cut back, 2 bases at V and 2 bases at J, with 4 bases in the middle. CDR3 length: 13 amino acids. Germline V CDR1 and CDR2: SGHKS, YYEKEE (reference sequence). The CDR3 here is CASSFLNTGELFF. The CDR3 DNA sequence: TGTGCCAGCAGCTTCTTAAACACCGGGGAGCTGTTTTTT.

This clone was counted a single time. V gene TRBV4-2 combines with J gene TRBJ1-4, with D unresolved. Per the germline V gene, CDR1 is LGHNA and CDR2 is YNFKEQ. Trimming removed 0 bases at V and 0 bases at J, with 5 bases between. The CDR3 contains 15 residues. The CDR3 reads CASSQEASTNEKLFF. The CDR3 DNA is TGTGCCAGCAGCCAAGAGGCTTCAACTAATGAAAAACTGTTTTTT.

This clone came up once. The chain links TRBV27 to TRBJ2-7, with 9 bases fitting TRBD1. With V trimmed by 6 bases and J by 4 bases, 10 bases remained unmatched. The CDR3 consists of 15 residues. From germline, CDR1 is MNHEY and CDR2 SMNVEV (reference sequence). CDR3 amino acids: CASSLNRDRDYEQYF. Written as DNA, the CDR3 is TGTGCCAGCAGCTTAAACCGGGACAGGGATTACGAGCAGTACTTC.